This T cell receptor beta chain was sequenced for a study of cytomegalovirus exposure and HLA in healthy donors. Broader study findings: Rates of TCR association differed by HLA locus in a later analysis, with DRB1 highest and HLA-C lowest.

13 Jbeta primers and 60 Vbeta primers were used for the PCR. Generated by immunoSEQ multiplex PCR, the TCRdb table keeps only in-frame clones and is missing some. The sample shows 49,000 or so clones, around 85% of them seen only once. Worth noting for this clone: The antigen is undetermined.

This CDR3 is built from 14 residues. Germline V gives CDR1 KGHSH, CDR2 LQKENI. V trimming: 3 bases; J trimming: 6 bases; junction bases outside the gene matches: 3. Sequenced input: PBMCs. The receptor comes from a boy between 10 and 17 years old in good health and CMV-seropositive. The rearrangement uses TRBV18 and TRBJ2-1; 9 nucleotides align to TRBD1. This CDR3 is CASSPETGGNEQFF. The CDR3 DNA reads as TGTGCCAGCTCACCCGAGACAGGGGGCAATGAGCAGTTCTTC. The variable domain in full, completed from reference TRBV18 and TRBJ2-1, reads NAGVMQNPRHLVRRRGQEARLRCSPMKGHSHVYWYRQLPEEGLKFMVYLQKENIIDESGMPKERFSAEFPKEGPSILRIQQVVRGDSAAYFCASSPETGGNEQFFGPGTRLTVL.